What follows are 12 T cell receptor beta chains derived from one specimen sequenced in a study of T cell responses to AZD1222 COVID-19 vaccine. The assay was immunoSEQ multiplex PCR, and TCRdb's table has in-frame clones only and misses some. This sample has about 110,000 clones; about nine tenths occur once, and the top ten carry roughly 5%. Source: peripheral blood, taken on day 0 of AZD1222 vaccination. Receptors were obtained from an adult in good health.

V is TRBV21-1 and J is TRBJ1-5; the table gives TRBD1 as D, unverified against the DNA. TRBV21-1 is given as a pseudogene. The CDR3 is made up of 18 amino acids. The CDR3 DNA reads TGTGCCAGCAGCACTCGGGACAGAGCCGGGTTTGGCAATCAGCCCCAGCATTTT. It translates to CASSTRDRAGFGNQPQHF.

The genes are TRBV15 and TRBJ2-7, with D perhaps matching TRBD1 or TRBD2 (6 bases each). Germline V lookup: CDR1 LNHNV, CDR2 YYDKDF (reference sequence). Trimming stripped 3 bases from V and 2 bases from J, with 11 bases between. This CDR3 region has 14 residues. The CDR3 bases are TGTGCCACCAGCAGCCCGGAGGGGGCCTACGAGCAGTACTTC. Its translation is CATSSPEGAYEQYF.

In this sample, this clone turned up a few times. The genes are TRBV24-1 and TRBJ1-3, with TRBD1 identical over 9 bases. The V and J ends lost 4 bases and 4 bases, in that order; junction bases with no gene match: 1. This CDR3 contains 14 residues. Germline lookup yields CDR1 KGHDR and CDR2 SFDVKD. The CDR3 loop is CATSETGGGNTIYF. The CDR3, as DNA: TGTGCCACCAGTGAGACAGGGGGAGGAAACACCATATATTTT.

The chain combines TRBV28 with TRBJ2-1; 12 positions match TRBD1. Germline CDR1 is MDHEN and CDR2 is SYDVKM. This CDR3 spans 15 amino acids. The junction had 8 bases not matched to a gene; V was cut back by 6 bases and J by 8 bases. CDR3 sequence: CASRTTGTGGDEQFF. The CDR3 DNA reads as TGTGCCAGCAGGACCACCGGGACAGGGGGCGATGAGCAGTTCTTC.

The chain carries TRBV28 and TRBJ2-1; tentative D call: TRBD1 (6 bases). V dropped 5 bases and J dropped 8 bases, with 13 bases sitting between them. This CDR3 has 13 amino acids. Germline values: CDR1 MDHEN, CDR2 SYDVKM. The DNA for the CDR3 is TGTGCCAGCAGTATACAGGGAAACCATGAGCAGTTCTTC. Translation: CASSIQGNHEQFF.

In regard to this clone: Other DNA sequences in the same sample also yield this CDR3. The chain recombines TRBV7-2 with TRBJ2-5, with 8 positions matching TRBD1. CDR1 is SGHTA and CDR2 is FQGNSA in the germline V gene. V gave up 3 bases and J gave up 3 bases; unmatched junction bases: 3. CDR3 size: 14 residues. CDR3 nucleotides: TGTGCCAGCAGCTTCAGGGGGCGCGAAGAGACCCAGTACTTC. Amino acid sequence: CASSFRGREETQYF. Filled out from reference TRBV7-2 and TRBJ2-5, the complete variable domain reads GAGVSQSPSNKVTEKGKDVELRCDPISGHTALYWYRQSLGQGLEFLIYFQGNSAPDKSGLPSDRFSAERTGGSVSTLTIQRTQQEDSAVYLCASSFRGREETQYFGPGTRLLVL.

Here the CDR3 reads CSARDLGELFF. The CDR3 DNA reads TGCAGTGCTAGGGATCTGGGGGAGCTGTTTTTT. J is TRBJ2-2 and V is TRBV20-1; D remains ambiguous. The germline CDR1 and CDR2 sequences are DFQATT and SNEGSKA (reference sequence). This CDR3 spans 11 amino acids. The ends were cut back, 3 bases at V and 8 bases at J, with 7 bases in the middle.

J is TRBJ2-5 and V is TRBV15; 16 bases align to TRBD2. CDR1 is LNHNV, CDR2 YYDKDF, per germline (reference sequence). The CDR3 extends over 18 amino acids. The trim removed 2 bases at V and 2 bases at J, leaving 5 bases unmatched. This CDR3 reads CATSRTPGLAGGQETQYF. The CDR3 DNA follows: TGTGCCACCAGCAGAACGCCGGGACTAGCGGGGGGGCAAGAGACCCAGTACTTC.

This chain uses TRBV7-2 with TRBJ1-2; D is perhaps TRBD1 (6 bases). The CDR3 is made up of 14 amino acids. V gave up 2 bases and J gave up 7 bases, with 14 bases separating them. Germline loops: CDR1 SGHTA, CDR2 FQGNSA. The chain's CDR3 is CASSLSGAGLGYTF. DNA for the CDR3: TGTGCCAGCAGCTTATCGGGGGCAGGTCTTGGCTACACCTTC.

V usage is TRBV21-1 and J usage is TRBJ2-1; TRBD1 is the table's D call and was not checked against the DNA. TRBV21-1 is recorded as a pseudogene. The CDR3 runs 17 residues. CDR3 in DNA: TGTGCCAGCAGCCCGACAGGGACACGACCTTCCTACAATGAGCAGTTCTTC. It translates to CASSPTGTRPSYNEQFF.

The rearrangement links TRBV4-1 to TRBJ2-7; D gene uncertain. The germline gives CDR1 MGHRA, CDR2 YSYEKL. Trimming took 1 base from V and 1 from J, leaving 8 bases between them. This CDR3 spans 14 amino acids. The CDR3 DNA sequence: TGCGCCAGCAGCCAAGCGGAGCGATCCTACGAGCAGTACTTC. Amino acid sequence: CASSQAERSYEQYF.

The chain combines TRBV19 with TRBJ2-2; tentatively, D is TRBD1 (6 bases). V lost 6 bases, J lost 4 bases, and 24 bases lay in between. The CDR3 extends over 18 amino acids. CDR1 and CDR2 from the germline V gene are LNHDA and SQIVND (reference sequence). The CDR3 nucleotides read TGTGCCAGTAGCTTTACAGGGAGCCGGCCCACTTCCACCGGGGAGCTGTTTTTT. Protein product: CASSFTGSRPTSTGELFF.